Listed here are 25 T cell receptor beta chains from one sample, sequenced in a study of blood T cell repertoires in COVID-19. Clones were read by immunoSEQ multiplex PCR, and TCRdb kept only the in-frame ones, dropping some. There are about 180,000 clones in the sample; over 80% occur only once, and 6.5% to 7.5% lies in the top ten. The sample consisted of peripheral blood. The receptor set was obtained from a woman in her 40s with COVID-19, enrolled during active disease.

DNA of the CDR3: TGCGCCAGCAGCTTGGCCCCGGGTAGCGGCACAGATACGCAGTATTTT. It yields the protein CASSLAPGSGTDTQYF. The V call is TRBV5-1, the J call TRBJ2-3; possible D gene TRBD2, 5 bases. CDR3 length equals 16 residues. CDR1 and CDR2 from the germline V gene are SGHRS and YFSETQ. V was clipped by 0 bases and J by 1 base, with 12 bases between them.

The chain recombines TRBV27 with TRBJ2-5; the match to TRBD2 covers 7 bases. This CDR3 comprises 15 residues. The V and J ends lost 2 bases and 7 bases, in that order; junction bases with no gene match: 10. The germline CDR1 and CDR2 sequences are MNHEY and SMNVEV (reference sequence). CDR3 region: CASSLGLERPGTQYF. CDR3 sequence (DNA): TGTGCCAGCAGTTTAGGACTAGAACGGCCGGGGACCCAGTACTTC.

The chain is built from TRBV10-2 and TRBJ1-4, with D possibly being TRBD1 (5 bases). In germline, CDR1 is WSHSY, CDR2 SAAADI. The V and J ends lost 6 bases and 0 bases respectively, with 8 bases between them. This CDR3 comprises 14 residues. This CDR3 reads CASRETATNEKLFF. CDR3 coding DNA: TGCGCCAGCAGGGAGACAGCAACTAATGAAAAACTGTTTTTT.

The chain uses TRBV5-1 and TRBJ2-7; tentative D call: TRBD1 (6 bases). V lost 0 bases, J lost 5 bases, and 6 bases lay in between. The CDR3 is 12 residues long. The germline V gene has CDR1 SGHRS and CDR2 YFSETQ. For the CDR3, the DNA is TGCGCCAGCAGCTTGGCAGGGGACGAGCAGTACTTC. This codes for CASSLAGDEQYF.

This sequence joins TRBV5-1 and TRBJ2-3, with TRBD2 identical over 10 bases. Germline V gene lookup returns CDR1 SGHRS and CDR2 YFSETQ. This CDR3 is 17 amino acids long. V trimming: 0 bases; J trimming: 5 bases; junction bases outside the gene matches: 9. CDR3 nucleotide sequence: TGCGCCAGCAGCTTGGTTTCTAGCGGGAGTTTCAGAGATACGCAGTATTTT. This sequence encodes CASSLVSSGSFRDTQYF.

The V gene is TRBV5-1, the J gene TRBJ2-5; D ambiguous. The CDR3 consists of 14 residues. Looked up from germline, CDR1 is SGHRS and CDR2 is YFSETQ. V was cut by 0 bases and J by 5 bases, with 11 bases left in between. The CDR3 nucleotides read TGCGCCAGCAGCTTGGCCCGCTATGGTGAGACCCAGTACTTC. Residues: CASSLARYGETQYF. The whole variable domain, filled in from reference TRBV5-1 and TRBJ2-5, reads KAGVTQTPRYLIKTRGQQVTLSCSPISGHRSVSWYQQTPGQGLQFLFEYFSETQRNKGNFPGRFSGRQFSNSRSEMNVSTLELGDSALYLCASSLARYGETQYFGPGTRLLVL.

This clone came up a few times. The V gene is TRBV5-1, the J gene TRBJ2-7, with 7 bases fitting TRBD2. With V trimmed by 3 bases and J by 7 bases, 4 bases remained unmatched. CDR1 is SGHRS and CDR2 is YFSETQ in the germline V gene. The CDR3 sequence is 12 residues long. In DNA, the CDR3 is TGCGCCAGCAGCTGGAAAGCGGGAGAGCAGTACTTC. Translated: CASSWKAGEQYF.

The J gene is TRBJ1-1, the V gene TRBV20-1; D is undetermined. The CDR3 spans 10 residues. The V gene lost 6 bases and the J gene lost 2 bases, with 4 bases spanning the gap. Germline V gives CDR1 DFQATT, CDR2 SNEGSKA (reference sequence). CDR3 protein: CSATNTEAFF. CDR3 nucleotide sequence: TGCAGTGCAACAAACACTGAAGCTTTCTTT.

The chain links TRBV27 to TRBJ1-1, with D hard to call. The CDR3 sequence is 13 residues long. V shed 2 bases and J shed 5 bases, with 9 bases lying between them. Per germline, CDR1 MNHEY and CDR2 SMNVEV (reference sequence). The CDR3 nucleotides read TGTGCCAGCAGTTTAGTCCCGAGGACTGAAGCTTTCTTT. It yields the protein CASSLVPRTEAFF.

This chain connects TRBV12-3 or TRBV12-4 to TRBJ1-2, with D tentatively TRBD1 (5 bases). The CDR3 sequence is 13 residues long. Trimming pared 7 bases from V and 6 bases from J, leaving 15 bases between. In DNA, the CDR3 is TGTGCCAGCACCCCTCGGGGGTTTAATGGCTACACCTTC. This sequence encodes CASTPRGFNGYTF.

The sample holds one count of this clone. The chain links TRBV15 to TRBJ2-2; D not resolved. Germline lookup yields CDR1 LNHNV and CDR2 YYDKDF (reference sequence). Between the trimmed V and J ends, which lost 1 base and 5 bases, there was a span of 8 bases. This CDR3 spans 14 amino acids. CDR3 sequence: CATSRGDITGELFF. CDR3 coding DNA: TGTGCCACCAGCAGAGGAGACATAACCGGGGAGCTGTTTTTT.

The chain employs TRBV2 and TRBJ2-1; maybe TRBD1 (5 bases). This CDR3 is built from 10 residues. The germline V gene has CDR1 SNHLY and CDR2 FYNNEI. V gave up 10 bases and J gave up 8 bases, with 9 bases separating them. CDR3 sequence: CATQGYEQFF. The CDR3 region has the DNA TGTGCCACTCAGGGATATGAGCAGTTCTTC.

The J gene is TRBJ2-5, the V gene TRBV7-3, with 7 bases identical to TRBD2. Germline loops: CDR1 SGHTA, CDR2 FQGTGA. The CDR3 sequence is 15 residues long. V dropped 5 bases and J dropped 0; count of bases not matched to a gene: 6. In DNA form, the CDR3 reads TGTGCCAGCAGCCCCCGACTAGCAGACCAAGAGACCCAGTACTTC. It translates to CASSPRLADQETQYF.

On this clone: Sequence at one end of the junction differs from germline and may be a read error. The rearrangement links TRBV4-1 to TRBJ1-2; D gene unclear. The CDR3 is 14 residues long. The germline V gene encodes CDR1 MGHRA and CDR2 YSYEKL. As DNA, the CDR3 is TGCGCCAGCAGCCACGACGGGAGCCGCTCGCTGAGCGGCTTC. Its protein product is CASSHDGSRSLSGF.

This clone was seen only a few times. The chain uses TRBV29-1 and TRBJ2-2; D possibly corresponds to TRBD1 (6 bases). V shed 8 bases and J shed 2 bases, with 9 bases lying between them. The CDR3 is 12 amino acids. Germline-derived CDR1 and CDR2 are SQVTM and ANQGSEA. CDR3: CSKQGNTGELFF. The DNA of the CDR3 is TGCAGCAAACAGGGTAACACCGGGGAGCTGTTTTTT.

The V call is TRBV6-4, the J call TRBJ1-1, with TRBD1 matching 8 bases. J gave up 10 bases and V 6 bases, and 7 bases lay outside the gene matches. This CDR3 has 12 residues. Germline CDR1 reads MRHNA; CDR2 reads SNTAGT. Written as DNA, the CDR3 is TGTGCCAGCAGCCCCAGGACAGGGAGAGCTTTCTTT. Protein: CASSPRTGRAFF.

J is TRBJ2-3 and V is TRBV11-3; possibly TRBD1 for D (6 bases). This CDR3 comprises 12 residues. The germline V gene has CDR1 SGHNT and CDR2 YENEEA. Trimming cost V 5 bases and J 4 bases, with 7 bases left between them. The CDR3 DNA follows: TGTGCCAGCAGCCCAGGGGCAGATACGCAGTATTTT. Amino acid sequence: CASSPGADTQYF. The whole variable domain, remainder taken from reference TRBV11-3 and TRBJ2-3, is EAGVVQSPRYKIIEKKQPVAFWCNPISGHNTLYWYLQNLGQGPELLIRYENEEAVDDSQLPKDRFSAERLKGVDSTLKIQPAELGDSAVYLCASSPGADTQYFGPGTRLTVL.

V and J are TRBV11-2 and TRBJ1-4, with unresolved D. There are 17 residues in the CDR3. Trimming took off 0 bases at V and 2 bases at J, with 13 bases between the two ends. Germline V lookup: CDR1 SGHAT, CDR2 FQNNGV. CDR3 bases: TGTGCCAGCAGCTTAGATGGAGGCAGCATGACTAATGAAAAACTGTTTTTT. Translated, it gives CASSLDGGSMTNEKLFF.

For the CDR3, the DNA is TGTGCCAGCAGCTTAGCGGGAGCGTCAATTGAGCAGTTCTTC. This sequence encodes CASSLAGASIEQFF. The chain joins TRBV11-2 to TRBJ2-1; a weak D match, TRBD2 (6 bases). V was shortened by 1 base and J by 9 bases, with 13 bases between the two germline ends. The CDR3 length is 14 residues. CDR1 and CDR2 from the germline V gene are SGHAT and FQNNGV.

The V gene is TRBV19, the J gene TRBJ2-7; D ambiguous. Germline loops: CDR1 LNHDA, CDR2 SQIVND (reference sequence). Trimming shortened V by 6 bases and J by 0 bases, and 9 bases separated the two germline ends. The CDR3 runs to 13 residues. The CDR3 here is CASRHPSSYEQYF. CDR3 DNA sequence: TGTGCCAGTAGGCACCCGAGCTCCTACGAGCAGTACTTC.

The chain joins TRBV14 to TRBJ1-1, with 10 nucleotides matching TRBD1. Looked up from germline, CDR1 is SGHDN and CDR2 is FVKESK. J was trimmed by 4 bases and V by 5 bases; bases with no gene match: 4. The CDR3 sequence is 14 residues long. The CDR3 spells CASSVRTGGTEAFF. In DNA, the CDR3 is TGTGCCAGCAGCGTACGGACAGGGGGCACTGAAGCTTTCTTT.

This clone has only a few counts. The chain carries TRBV19 and TRBJ1-1; unclear D gene. V was clipped by 7 bases and J by 3 bases, with 15 bases between them. Germline CDR1 LNHDA, CDR2 SQIVND (reference sequence). The CDR3 totals 14 residues. The CDR3 spells CASTLGDFYTEAFF. The CDR3 nucleotides read TGTGCCAGTACCCTCGGGGATTTCTACACTGAAGCTTTCTTT. Variable domain in full (rest from reference TRBV19 and TRBJ1-1): DGGITQSPKYLFRKEGQNVTLSCEQNLNHDAMYWYRQDPGQGLRLIYYSQIVNDFQKGDIAEGYSVSREKKESFPLTVTSAQKNPTAFYLCASTLGDFYTEAFFGQGTRLTVV.

V and J are TRBV7-9 and TRBJ1-5; 8 nucleotides agree with TRBD1. Looked up from germline, CDR1 is SEHNR and CDR2 is FQNEAQ (reference sequence). The CDR3 runs 16 residues. V was clipped by 1 base and J by 6 bases; unmatched bases: 8. Written as DNA, the CDR3 is TGTGCCAGCAGCTTAGTCGGGCAGGGGGCAGGTCAGCCCCAGCATTTT. This codes for CASSLVGQGAGQPQHF.

V and J are TRBV9 and TRBJ2-3, with D tentatively TRBD2 (6 bases). Trimming stripped 7 bases from V and 1 base from J, with 10 bases between. The CDR3 consists of 13 residues. Germline values: CDR1 SGDLS, CDR2 YYNGEE. This CDR3 is CASSSGGTDTQYF. The CDR3 DNA is TGTGCCAGCTCTTCGGGGGGCACAGATACGCAGTATTTT.

Only a few counts were recorded for this clone. This sequence joins TRBV29-1 and TRBJ1-1; possibly TRBD1 for D (5 bases). Germline CDR1 SQVTM, CDR2 ANQGSEA. V lost 7 bases and J 1 base, leaving 10 bases between the germline ends. This CDR3 comprises 12 residues. The CDR3 sequence is CSGGASNTEAFF. The CDR3 DNA reads TGCAGCGGTGGGGCCTCGAACACTGAAGCTTTCTTT.